The present TCR beta chain was sequenced within a study of T-cell memory formation after mild COVID-19. Sample barcodes and UMIs were carried by the TCR alpha and TCR beta cDNA libraries that 5'RACE generated with constant-segment primers. TCRdb reprocessed the 5' RACE reads via MiXCR and lists one record per CDR3 protein. This sample has about 140,000 distinct CDR3 sequences, with approximately 14% found just once. Trimming took 4 bases from V and 2 from J; bases not matched to a gene: 7. Germline loops: CDR1 SEHNR, CDR2 FQNEAQ (reference sequence). The CDR3 is made up of 18 amino acids. The sequenced material came from PBMCs or a T cell subset sorted from them (not recorded which). This receptor was obtained from an adult woman who had mild COVID-19 (a few samples of this study predate the infection). Cell type and time point are not known. The chain recombines TRBV7-9 with TRBJ2-3, with TRBD2 matching 15 bases. The CDR3 coding sequence is TGTGCCAGCAGCTCCTTGGGACTAGCGGGAGGAAACACAGATACGCAGTATTTT. Its translation: CASSSLGLAGGNTDTQYF.